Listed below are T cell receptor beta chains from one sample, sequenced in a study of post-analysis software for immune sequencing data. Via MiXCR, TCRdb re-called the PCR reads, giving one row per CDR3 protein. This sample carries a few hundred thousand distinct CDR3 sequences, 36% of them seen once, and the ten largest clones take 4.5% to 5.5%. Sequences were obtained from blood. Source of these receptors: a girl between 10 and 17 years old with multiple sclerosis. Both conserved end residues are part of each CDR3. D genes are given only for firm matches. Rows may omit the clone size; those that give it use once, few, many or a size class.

CDR3 protein: CASSLAEGPGTEAFF; CDR3 DNA: TGTGCCAGCAGCTTAGCGGAGGGGCCGGGCACTGAAGCTTTCTTT; V gene: TRBV7-2; D gene: .; CDR3 length: 15; clone size: .; J gene: TRBJ1-1
CDR3 protein: CASSPYRGGVYNEQFF; CDR3 DNA: TGTGCCAGCAGCCCCTATAGGGGGGGGGTCTACAATGAGCAGTTCTTC; V gene: TRBV3-1; D gene: .; CDR3 length: 16; clone size: few; J gene: TRBJ2-1
CDR3 protein: CASSGLAGADTQYF; CDR3 DNA: TGTGCCAGCTCCGGACTAGCGGGAGCTGATACGCAGTATTTT; V gene: TRBV7-8; D gene: TRBD2; CDR3 length: 14; clone size: many; J gene: TRBJ2-3
CDR3 protein: CSLTQGEGGYTF; CDR3 DNA: TGCAGCCTAACACAGGGTGAAGGTGGCTACACCTTC; V gene: TRBV29-1; D gene: .; CDR3 length: 12; clone size: few; J gene: TRBJ1-2
CDR3 protein: CSVDTSGMDEEQYF; CDR3 DNA: TGCAGCGTGGACACTAGCGGGATGGACGAGGAGCAGTACTTC; V gene: TRBV29-1; D gene: TRBD2; CDR3 length: 14; clone size: .; J gene: TRBJ2-7
CDR3 protein: CASSVQGSGELFF; CDR3 DNA: TGTGCCAGCAGCGTACAGGGTTCCGGGGAGCTGTTTTTT; V gene: TRBV9; D gene: .; CDR3 length: 13; clone size: few; J gene: TRBJ2-2
CDR3 protein: CASSYGRQGSNGYTF; CDR3 DNA: TGCGCCAGCAGCTACGGACGACAGGGATCGAATGGCTACACCTTC; V gene: TRBV4-1; D gene: TRBD1; CDR3 length: 15; clone size: many; J gene: TRBJ1-2
CDR3 protein: CASGTGTGVDEQFF; CDR3 DNA: TGCGCCAGCGGGACCGGGACTGGGGTGGATGAGCAGTTCTTC; V gene: TRBV5-1; D gene: .; CDR3 length: 14; clone size: many; J gene: TRBJ2-1
CDR3 protein: CASSSPGRSWETQYF; CDR3 DNA: TGTGCCAGCAGTTCACCGGGACGGTCGTGGGAGACCCAGTACTTC; V gene: TRBV28; D gene: .; CDR3 length: 15; clone size: few; J gene: TRBJ2-5
CDR3 protein: CTSSGGRASEKLFF; CDR3 DNA: TGTACCAGCAGCGGCGGGAGAGCTTCTGAAAAACTGTTTTTT; V gene: TRBV7-2; D gene: .; CDR3 length: 14; clone size: .; J gene: TRBJ1-4